Presented here are 26 T cell receptor beta chains from one specimen sequenced in a study of blood T cell repertoires in COVID-19. Data came from immunoSEQ multiplex PCR; TCRdb stores just in-frame clones and leaves some out. The sample yields around 190,000 clones, 70% to 90% seen once. The sequenced sample was peripheral blood. The receptors here all came from a man aged 45 to 65 with COVID-19, enrolled during active disease.

This clone was seen a few times. The V call is TRBV7-9, the J call TRBJ2-5, with 14 nucleotides matching TRBD2. CDR1 and CDR2 from the germline V gene are SEHNR and FQNEAQ (reference sequence). The length of the CDR3 is 17 residues. Losses at the gene ends were 2 bases for V and 5 bases for J; bases not matched to a gene: 7. For the CDR3, the DNA is TGTGCCAGCAGCTTACCGACTAGCGGGAGGGCCCGGGAGACCCAGTACTTC. As protein: CASSLPTSGRARETQYF.

The chain couples TRBV9 to TRBJ2-4; D remains unclear. This CDR3 has 11 amino acids. Per germline, CDR1 SGDLS and CDR2 YYNGEE. Trimming took off 4 bases at V and 15 bases at J, with 14 bases between the two ends. CDR3 in amino acids: CASSSRPRWYF. In DNA form, the CDR3 reads TGTGCCAGCAGCTCCAGGCCTCGCTGGTACTTC.

The chain is built from TRBV5-1 and TRBJ2-3, with 9 nucleotides matching TRBD1. The CDR3 extends over 14 amino acids. Unmatched junction bases numbered 4, after V lost 4 bases and J lost 4 bases. Germline V gene lookup returns CDR1 SGHRS and CDR2 YFSETQ. CDR3 coding DNA: TGCGCCAGCAGCCCACGGACAGGGGCAGATACGCAGTATTTT. Translating it yields CASSPRTGADTQYF.

The rearrangement uses TRBV11-1 and TRBJ2-7; 7 positions agree with TRBD1. The CDR3 totals 14 residues. V trimming: 5 bases; J trimming: 4 bases; junction bases outside the gene matches: 8. From germline, CDR1 is SGHAT and CDR2 FQDESV (reference sequence). CDR3 in amino acids: CASSGDSPAYEQYF. In DNA, the CDR3 is TGTGCCAGCAGCGGGGACAGCCCCGCTTACGAGCAGTACTTC.

CDR3 amino acids: CASSPNPAGTGYSPLHF. The CDR3 DNA sequence: TGTGCCAGCAGTCCTAACCCGGCCGGGACAGGGTACTCACCCCTCCACTTT. The chain has TRBV6-6 and TRBJ1-6; 9 positions agree with TRBD1. The germline CDR1 and CDR2 sequences are MNHNY and SVGAGI (reference sequence). The junction had 15 bases not matched to a gene; V was cut back by 5 bases and J by 10 bases. The CDR3 loop spans 17 amino acids.

This chain joins TRBV18 and TRBJ1-5; 8 positions match TRBD1. Germline CDR1 and CDR2: KGHSH and LQKENI. The trim removed 3 bases at V and 12 bases at J, leaving 10 bases unmatched. The CDR3 extends over 14 amino acids. The CDR3 nucleotides are TGTGCCAGCTCACCGGGCCAGGGGGCCTCCCACCAGCATTTT. Its translation: CASSPGQGASHQHF. The full variable domain, its missing parts supplied by reference TRBV18 and TRBJ1-5, is NAGVMQNPRHLVRRRGQEARLRCSPMKGHSHVYWYRQLPEEGLKFMVYLQKENIIDESGMPKERFSAEFPKEGPSILRIQQVVRGDSAAYFCASSPGQGASHQHFGDGTRLSIL.

The chain has TRBV7-8 and TRBJ2-5; 8 positions match TRBD2. CDR1 and CDR2 (germline): SGHVS, FQNEAQ. CDR3 length: 15 amino acids. V shed 0 bases, J shed 3 bases, and the junction held 3 bases outside the gene matches. The CDR3 nucleotides are TGTGCCAGCAGCTTAGCAGCGGGAGAGGAAGAGACCCAGTACTTC. Translated, it gives CASSLAAGEEETQYF. Together with reference TRBV7-8 and TRBJ2-5, the CDR3 gives the full variable domain: GAGVSQSPRYKVAKRGQDVALRCDPISGHVSLFWYQQALGQGPEFLTYFQNEAQLDKSGLPSDRFFAERPEGSVSTLKIQRTQQEDSAVYLCASSLAAGEEETQYFGPGTRLLVL.

This sequence joins TRBV2 and TRBJ1-6; TRBD1 aligns across 11 bases. Germline V gene data show CDR1 as SNHLY and CDR2 as FYNNEI. This CDR3 is 15 amino acids long. The V segment lost 5 bases and the J segment 6 bases; nucleotides outside the gene matches: 3. The CDR3 DNA follows: TGTGCCAGCAGTCCCGGGACAGGGGGTAATTCACCCCTCCACTTT. Translation: CASSPGTGGNSPLHF.

V gene TRBV25-1 combines with J gene TRBJ2-7; 8 bases are shared with TRBD1. The trim removed 0 bases at V and 5 bases at J, leaving 3 bases unmatched. This CDR3 region has 14 residues. CDR1 and CDR2 (germline): MGHDK, SYGVNS. CDR3 residues: CASSEYQGAHEQYF. CDR3 bases: TGTGCCAGCAGTGAATATCAGGGGGCACACGAGCAGTACTTC.

The chain combines TRBV5-6 with TRBJ1-3; D possibly corresponds to TRBD1 (5 bases). Germline CDR1 and CDR2: SGHDT and YYEEEE. V was shortened by 2 bases and J by 0 bases, with 12 bases between the two germline ends. The CDR3 has 16 residues. In DNA form, the CDR3 reads TGTGCCAGCAGCTTCCGTGGCAGGGACTCTGGAAACACCATATATTTT. As protein: CASSFRGRDSGNTIYF.

The chain is built from TRBV6-1 and TRBJ2-3; 11 bases are shared with TRBD1. Germline assignment: CDR1 MNHNS and CDR2 SASEGT. V gave up 1 base and J gave up 3 bases; unmatched junction bases: 6. The CDR3 is 17 amino acids. As DNA, the CDR3 is TGTGCCAGCAGTGAAGGGAACTGGGACAGGGGGACAGATACGCAGTATTTT. Residues: CASSEGNWDRGTDTQYF.

In its sample, this clone was seen a few times. The rearrangement joins TRBV7-2 to TRBJ1-5, with no clear D. V lost 5 bases to trimming and J lost 1 base, with 18 bases between them. CDR1 and CDR2 (germline): SGHTA, FQGNSA. The CDR3 is made up of 17 amino acids. The CDR3 protein is CASSSGPPWESNQPQHF. The CDR3 DNA sequence: TGTGCCAGCAGCAGTGGACCCCCTTGGGAGAGCAATCAGCCCCAGCATTTT.

The chain links TRBV27 to TRBJ2-7, with a possible D match to TRBD2 (7 bases). This CDR3 has 16 residues. In germline, CDR1 is MNHEY, CDR2 SMNVEV (reference sequence). The V end lost 1 base, the J end lost 2 bases, and 15 bases lay between the germline ends. The CDR3 coding sequence is TGTGCCAGCAGTTTATACGGAGGGGGGGAGGCCTACGAGCAGTACTTC. It codes for CASSLYGGGEAYEQYF.

The CDR3: CPPWGRAYNEQFF. CDR3 sequence (DNA): TGTCCCCCCTGGGGCAGGGCCTACAATGAGCAGTTCTTC. The chain joins TRBV12-5 to TRBJ2-1; D might be TRBD1 (5 bases). The CDR3 is made up of 13 amino acids. In germline, CDR1 is LGHNT, CDR2 FRNRAP.

The rearrangement joins TRBV10-3 to TRBJ1-1; D perhaps matches TRBD1 (5 bases). This CDR3 is built from 14 residues. Germline V gives CDR1 ENHRY, CDR2 SYGVKD. V shed 3 bases and J shed 1 base, with 9 bases lying between them. The CDR3 spells CAISEFRENTEAFF. CDR3 nucleotide sequence: TGTGCCATCAGTGAATTCAGGGAGAACACTGAAGCTTTCTTT.

The chain employs TRBV2 and TRBJ2-7, with a weak D call TRBD2 (6 bases). Trimming took off 6 bases at V and 3 bases at J, with 12 bases between the two ends. CDR3 length: 13 amino acids. Germline assignment: CDR1 SNHLY and CDR2 FYNNEI. CDR3 in amino acids: CASSSRRGYEQYF. The CDR3 nucleotides are TGTGCCAGCAGCTCTCGGCGGGGCTACGAGCAGTACTTC.

This chain links TRBV2 with TRBJ2-7; TRBD1 matches 9 bases. V shed 7 bases, J shed 2 bases, and the junction held 24 bases outside the gene matches. Germline CDR1 and CDR2: SNHLY and FYNNEI. The CDR3 is made up of 20 amino acids. CDR3 amino acids: CASKIPHRGQGPLYAYEQYF. The CDR3 region has the DNA TGTGCCAGCAAGATCCCCCATAGGGGACAGGGACCACTATACGCCTACGAGCAGTACTTC.

This clone was seen once. V is TRBV7-9 and J is TRBJ2-3, with TRBD1 matching 7 bases. Trimming at V came to 1 base and at J to 1 base, leaving 5 bases not matched to a gene. Germline V lookup: CDR1 SEHNR, CDR2 FQNEAQ (reference sequence). This CDR3 is built from 16 residues. The CDR3 here is CASSLGGGQGTDTQYF. The CDR3 bases are TGTGCCAGCAGCTTAGGAGGGGGCCAGGGCACAGATACGCAGTATTTT.

Remarks on this clone: The sample carries other DNA sequences with the same CDR3. The V call is TRBV7-9, the J call TRBJ2-1; 11 bases match TRBD2. The J segment lost 0 bases and the V segment lost 5 bases, leaving 3 bases of the junction unmatched. CDR3 length: 16 amino acids. The germline gives CDR1 SEHNR, CDR2 FQNEAQ (reference sequence). The CDR3 loop reads CASSPTSGSSYNEQFF. DNA for the CDR3: TGTGCCAGCAGCCCAACTAGCGGGAGCTCCTACAATGAGCAGTTCTTC.

V usage is TRBV6-2 or TRBV6-3 and J usage is TRBJ1-5, with 9 bases aligning to TRBD1. J was trimmed by 2 bases and V by 5 bases; bases with no gene match: 10. This CDR3 comprises 17 residues. Germline V CDR1 and CDR2: MNHEY, SVGEGT. Here the CDR3 reads CASSNGQGFHGNQPQHF. The CDR3, as DNA: TGTGCCAGCAGTAACGGACAGGGGTTTCACGGCAATCAGCCCCAGCATTTT.

This sequence joins TRBV5-4 and TRBJ2-2, with TRBD2 identical over 14 bases. The germline V gene has CDR1 SGHNT and CDR2 YYREEE (reference sequence). Trimming removed 4 bases from V and 5 bases from J; junction bases left unmatched: 10. The CDR3 loop spans 18 amino acids. The CDR3 region is CASSRGLAGDEWTGELFF. CDR3 sequence (DNA): TGTGCCAGCAGCCGGGGACTAGCGGGAGACGAATGGACCGGGGAGCTGTTTTTT.

The chain combines TRBV10-2 with TRBJ1-3, with 8 bases matching TRBD1. The CDR3 is 16 amino acids. V shed 4 bases, J shed 1 base, and the junction held 6 bases outside the gene matches. From germline, CDR1 is WSHSY and CDR2 SAAADI. The CDR3 loop is CASSGFRGLSGNTIYF. CDR3 bases: TGCGCCAGCAGTGGTTTCAGGGGGCTTTCTGGAAACACCATATATTTT.

This clone was seen a handful of times. This chain connects TRBV9 to TRBJ2-3; TRBD2 aligns across 10 bases. V trimming: 3 bases; J trimming: 0 bases; junction bases outside the gene matches: 7. CDR3 length: 17 amino acids. CDR1 and CDR2 from the germline V gene are SGDLS and YYNGEE. In DNA, the CDR3 is TGTGCCAGCAGCGCACTGACTAGCGGGTTTAGCACAGATACGCAGTATTTT. Translating gives CASSALTSGFSTDTQYF.

The V gene is TRBV24-1, the J gene TRBJ2-3; 8 bases are a match to TRBD2. V trimming: 4 bases; J trimming: 1 base; junction bases outside the gene matches: 12. Germline V gene data show CDR1 as KGHDR and CDR2 as SFDVKD. This CDR3 spans 18 amino acids. CDR3 bases: TGTGCCACCAGTGACCCACGGGGGGGTACCGTCGGCACAGATACGCAGTATTTT. Translated: CATSDPRGGTVGTDTQYF.

The chain recombines TRBV5-1 with TRBJ2-1; 7 bases align to TRBD1. CDR3 size: 15 residues. Germline values: CDR1 SGHRS, CDR2 YFSETQ. V trimming: 3 bases; J trimming: 3 bases; junction bases outside the gene matches: 6. The CDR3 DNA reads as TGCGCCAGCAGCTCCCGGGACAGCTTCTACAATGAGCAGTTCTTC. It yields the protein CASSSRDSFYNEQFF.

The chain uses TRBV28 and TRBJ1-4; unclear D gene. The V end lost 6 bases, the J end lost 3 bases, and 14 bases lay between the germline ends. The germline CDR1 and CDR2 sequences are MDHEN and SYDVKM. This CDR3 spans 15 amino acids. CDR3 coding DNA: TGTGCCAGCAGGGCCCAAGGAGGGTCTAATGAAAAACTGTTTTTT. Translated, it gives CASRAQGGSNEKLFF.